This T cell receptor beta chain was recovered during a study of T cells in Graves' hyperthyroidism and ophthalmopathy. This clonotype has just a few counts. The germline V and J ends were trimmed by 6 bases and 11 bases, with 16 bases remaining between them. CDR1 is MNHEY, CDR2 SVGEGT, per germline. This CDR3 contains 12 residues. Amplification of TCR beta CDR3 regions used RNA as the template. During a first-round RT-PCR of the TCR CDR3, the HTBI primer set was used. TCRdb called the multiplex PCR reads again in MiXCR, with one record for every CDR3 protein. The repertoire holds a few hundred thousand distinct CDR3 sequences, with more than 12% as singletons.

This TCR derives from a woman aged 25 to 39 with Graves' hyperthyroidism. The chain has TRBV6-2 or TRBV6-3 and TRBJ1-1; possibly TRBD1 for D (6 bases). The sequencing input was blood. This chain's CDR3 is CASREQTGPAFF. DNA of the CDR3: TGTGCCAGCAGGGAGCAAACAGGGCCGGCTTTCTTT.